This T cell receptor (beta chain) was recovered during a study of blood T cell repertoires in COVID-19 (dated by TCRdb to the early 2020s). For the wider study: Samples from collaborators originated in the United States, Italy and Spain and spanned both the acute and convalescent phases of COVID-19. A freely available public database, intended as a resource for researchers studying the immune response to SARS-CoV-2, is where the repertoires were released. Where available, HLA class I and class II types were obtained from metadata supplied by the sample provider rather than from assay-based typing. Subjects who had been exposed to COVID-19, were actively infected with it, or had recovered from it provided the deeply sampled blood TCRbeta repertoires that made up the dataset. Samples were obtained from the ongoing ImmuneRACE study (first 160 participants) and from about 1,300 subjects provided by 6 global collaborators. The prospective study material was composed of cDNA or gDNA derived from T cells, B-cell-depleted T cells, or PBMCs. A de-identified subject ID, COVID-19 status, age in years and sex were almost always included in the sample metadata. General findings and caveats noted by the study authors: How much clinical and demographic metadata was included differed by source and by participant, and the metadata was provided uncurated.

Concerning this clone itself: This receptor's antigen is unknown. Base qualities are missing; no much larger clone stands one base away.

CDR1 is given as SGHDT and CDR2 as YYEEEE, both from the germline V gene. The CDR3 spans 16 residues, from the cysteine through the phenylalanine. Just the 48-base CDR3 DNA is kept, in frame starting at base 1. V sheds 4 bases and J sheds 10 bases, leaving 24 bases between their ends. TCRbeta CDR3 regions were amplified from genomic DNA by means of the immunoSEQ Assay, a bias-controlled multiplex PCR. Per the source publication's procedure: The number of nucleated cells in each sample was estimated by amplification of reference gene primers within the assay. Sequence reads were collapsed and filtered to measure the absolute abundance of every unique TCRbeta CDR3 rearrangement. Productive Simpson clonality was computed per sample as the square root of Simpson's diversity index over productive rearrangements. TCRdb obtained this table from immuneACCESS and retained in-frame rearrangements with V and J assigned. These tables miss some clones; where compared with another copy, unresolved V genes account for less than half of the shortfall, and the remainder is unexplained. V and J calls and clone size follow that table, whereas D and trimming were derived from the DNA. This sample lists some 150,000 clones; 75% to 90% were detected once. 2.4% of the sample lies in the top ten.

Whole blood was collected in K2EDTA tubes by collaborating institutions according to the institutions' own protocols. Collaborator samples were shipped for TCRbeta analysis as frozen whole blood, isolated PBMCs, or DNA extracted from either sample type. The chain was built from TRBV5-6 and TRBJ2-1; TRBD1 is a weak D gene call, 5 bases matching. The clonotype originates from a woman in her 70s with acute or convalescent COVID-19. The source material was peripheral blood. The DNA is TGTGCCAGCAGCCTACGGACACCTCAAGTCCGAAGGGAGCAGTTCTTC. It translates to CASSLRTPQVRREQFF.